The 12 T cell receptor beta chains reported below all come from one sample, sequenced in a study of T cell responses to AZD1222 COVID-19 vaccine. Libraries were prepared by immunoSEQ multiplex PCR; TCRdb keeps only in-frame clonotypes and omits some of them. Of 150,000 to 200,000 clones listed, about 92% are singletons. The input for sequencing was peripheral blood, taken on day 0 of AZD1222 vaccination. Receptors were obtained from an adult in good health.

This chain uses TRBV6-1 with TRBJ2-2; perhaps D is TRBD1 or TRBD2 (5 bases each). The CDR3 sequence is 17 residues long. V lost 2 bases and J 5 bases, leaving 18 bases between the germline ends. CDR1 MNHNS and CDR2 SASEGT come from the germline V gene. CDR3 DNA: TGTGCCAGCAGTGAACTAGGTTGGGGGATCCAAACCGGGGAGCTGTTTTTT. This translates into CASSELGWGIQTGELFF.

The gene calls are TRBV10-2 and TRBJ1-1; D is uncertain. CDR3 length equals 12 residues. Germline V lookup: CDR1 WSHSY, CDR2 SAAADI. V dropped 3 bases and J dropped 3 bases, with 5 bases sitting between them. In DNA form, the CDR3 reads TGCGCCAGCAGTGATTGGGACACTGAAGCTTTCTTT. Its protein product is CASSDWDTEAFF.

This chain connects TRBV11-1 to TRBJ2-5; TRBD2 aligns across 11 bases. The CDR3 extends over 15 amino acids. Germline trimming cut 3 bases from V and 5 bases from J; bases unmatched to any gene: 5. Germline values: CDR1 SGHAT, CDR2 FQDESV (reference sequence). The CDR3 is CASSLTSGMVETQYF. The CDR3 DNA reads TGTGCCAGCAGCTTGACTAGCGGGATGGTGGAGACCCAGTACTTC.

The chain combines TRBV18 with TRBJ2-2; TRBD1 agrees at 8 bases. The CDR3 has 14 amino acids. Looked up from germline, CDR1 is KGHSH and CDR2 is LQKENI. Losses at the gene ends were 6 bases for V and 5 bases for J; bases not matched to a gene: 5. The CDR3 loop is CASSLDRGTGELFF. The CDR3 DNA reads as TGTGCCAGCTCTCTTGACAGGGGAACCGGGGAGCTGTTTTTT.

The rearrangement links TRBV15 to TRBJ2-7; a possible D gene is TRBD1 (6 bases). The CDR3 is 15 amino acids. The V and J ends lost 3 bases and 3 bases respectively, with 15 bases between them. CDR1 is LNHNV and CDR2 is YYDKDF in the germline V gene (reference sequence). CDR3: CATSRLPGQNYEQYF. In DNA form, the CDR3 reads TGTGCCACCAGCAGGCTCCCGGGACAAAACTACGAGCAGTACTTC.

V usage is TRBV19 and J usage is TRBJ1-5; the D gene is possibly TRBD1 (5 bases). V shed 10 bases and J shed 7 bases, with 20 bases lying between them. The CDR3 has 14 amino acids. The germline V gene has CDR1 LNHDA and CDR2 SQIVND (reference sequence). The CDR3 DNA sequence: TGTGCCACCTCGGCTACAGGTAATCTCCAGCCCCAGCATTTT. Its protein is CATSATGNLQPQHF.

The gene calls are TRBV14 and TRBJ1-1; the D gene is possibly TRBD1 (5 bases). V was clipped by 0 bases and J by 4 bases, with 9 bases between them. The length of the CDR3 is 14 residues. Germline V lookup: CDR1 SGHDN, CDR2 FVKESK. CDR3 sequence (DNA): TGTGCCAGCAGCCAAGAGTCCGGGGGCACTGAAGCTTTCTTT. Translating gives CASSQESGGTEAFF.

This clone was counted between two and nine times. In DNA, the CDR3 is TGTGCCAGCAGCCTCAGGGGCGGCTATGAAGCTTTCTTT. This codes for CASSLRGGYEAFF. The V call is TRBV7-9, the J call TRBJ1-1; D is perhaps TRBD1 (6 bases). CDR1 is SEHNR, CDR2 FQNEAQ, per germline (reference sequence). Trimming shortened V by 5 bases and J by 7 bases, and 14 bases separated the two germline ends. The CDR3 is 13 amino acids.

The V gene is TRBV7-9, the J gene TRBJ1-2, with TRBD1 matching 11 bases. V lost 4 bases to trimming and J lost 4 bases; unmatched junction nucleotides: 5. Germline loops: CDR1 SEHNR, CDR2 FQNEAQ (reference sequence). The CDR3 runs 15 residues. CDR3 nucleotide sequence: TGTGCCAGCAGCTCCGGACAGGGGGCGGGCTATGGCTACACCTTC. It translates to CASSSGQGAGYGYTF. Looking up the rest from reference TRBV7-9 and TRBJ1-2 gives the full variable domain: DTGVSQNPRHKITKRGQNVTFRCDPISEHNRLYWYRQTLGQGPEFLTYFQNEAQLEKSRLLSDRFSAERPKGSFSTLEIQRTEQGDSAMYLCASSSGQGAGYGYTFGSGTRLTVV.

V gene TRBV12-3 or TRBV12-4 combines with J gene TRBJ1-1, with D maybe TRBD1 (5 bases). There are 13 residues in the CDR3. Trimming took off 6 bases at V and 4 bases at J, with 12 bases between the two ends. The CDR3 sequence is CASSPMGVTEAFF. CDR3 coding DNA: TGTGCCAGCAGCCCCATGGGGGTCACTGAAGCTTTCTTT.

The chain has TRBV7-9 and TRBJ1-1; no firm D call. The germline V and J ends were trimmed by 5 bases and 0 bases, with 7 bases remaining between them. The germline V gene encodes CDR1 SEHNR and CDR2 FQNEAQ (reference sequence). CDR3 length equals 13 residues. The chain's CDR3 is CASSGRLNTEAFF. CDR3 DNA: TGTGCCAGCAGCGGGCGGCTGAACACTGAAGCTTTCTTT.

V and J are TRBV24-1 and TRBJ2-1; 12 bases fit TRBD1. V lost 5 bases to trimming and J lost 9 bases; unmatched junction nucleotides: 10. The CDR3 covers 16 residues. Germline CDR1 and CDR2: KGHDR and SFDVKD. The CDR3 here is CATSVLGTGGRTEQFF. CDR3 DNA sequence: TGTGCCACCAGTGTCCTAGGGACAGGGGGCCGCACTGAGCAGTTCTTC.